The sequence of this T cell receptor beta chain was determined in a study of T cell responses to AZD1222 COVID-19 vaccine. Turning to the study itself: The study pooled second doses at about 4 or about 12 weeks.

This clone was detected once. Antigen unknown. V was pared by 0 bases and J by 3 bases, with 6 bases between. The CDR3 totals 13 residues. Study-wide findings and caveats: The donor group comprised mostly white British people and more females; the analysis possibly underestimated clonal diversity. Reportedly, nearly half of unique spike TCRs recognized epitopes outside B.1.351/B.1.1.7 mutations.

The data were produced by immunoSEQ multiplex PCR, yet TCRdb's version contains in-frame clones alone and is incomplete. This repertoire shows 100,000 to 150,000 clones, over 85% found once; its top ten account for nearly 4.5%. The rearrangement joins TRBV23-1 to TRBJ2-7; D not resolved. TRBV23-1 is treated as an ORF (open reading frame) with a function not yet certain. This TCR was sampled from an adult in good health. The material sequenced was peripheral blood, taken on day 0 of AZD1222 vaccination. As DNA, the CDR3 is TGCGCCAGCAGTCAATCCTCGGGCTACGAGCAGTACTTC. Amino acid sequence: CASSQSSGYEQYF.